Following are 28 T cell receptor beta chains from one sample sequenced in a study of identifying expanded T cells in peripheral blood. The method was immunoSEQ multiplex PCR; TCRdb's version includes in-frame clones alone and lacks a portion of them. Of about 110,000 clones in the sample, about 88% were seen once. The sequencing sample was made of blood. Source of these receptors: a person between 18 and 75 years old in good health.

The chain carries TRBV11-3 and TRBJ2-2, with 11 bases lining up with TRBD2. J gave up 2 bases and V 3 bases, and 2 bases lay outside the gene matches. This CDR3 contains 16 residues. CDR1 and CDR2 from the germline V gene are SGHNT and YENEEA. The CDR3 bases are TGTGCCAGCAGCTTGGGGACTAGCGGTAACACCGGGGAGCTGTTTTTT. Translation: CASSLGTSGNTGELFF.

The chain is built from TRBV10-3 and TRBJ1-2, with a weak D call TRBD1 (5 bases). The CDR3 is made up of 11 amino acids. Germline CDR1 reads ENHRY; CDR2 reads SYGVKD. The germline V and J ends were trimmed by 7 bases and 7 bases, with 10 bases remaining between them. The CDR3 protein is CAITGHRGYTF. The CDR3 DNA sequence: TGTGCCATCACAGGACATCGTGGCTACACCTTC.

The V call is TRBV20-1, the J call TRBJ2-3; 9 positions match TRBD2. There are 11 residues in the CDR3. Unmatched junction bases numbered 8, after V lost 5 bases and J lost 14 bases. CDR1 is DFQATT and CDR2 is SNEGSKA in the germline V gene (reference sequence). In nucleotides, the CDR3 is TGCAGTGCTCACAGCGGGAGGAGCCTGTATTTT. It translates to CSAHSGRSLYF.

The chain uses TRBV5-6 and TRBJ2-6, with 7 bases that match TRBD2. Trimming took 4 bases from V and 0 from J; bases not matched to a gene: 4. This CDR3 region has 16 residues. Germline loops: CDR1 SGHDT, CDR2 YYEEEE. In DNA form, the CDR3 reads TGTGCCAGCAGCCCTACTAGCGCCTCTGGGGCCAACGTCCTGACTTTC. This translates into CASSPTSASGANVLTF.

The chain has TRBV14 and TRBJ2-3; 8 bases align to TRBD2. Germline V lookup: CDR1 SGHDN, CDR2 FVKESK. Unmatched junction bases numbered 5, after V lost 5 bases and J lost 4 bases. The CDR3 has 14 residues. This CDR3 reads CASSYGTSSDTQYF. The CDR3 DNA follows: TGTGCCAGCAGCTACGGGACTAGTTCAGATACGCAGTATTTT.

The rearrangement uses TRBV5-6 and TRBJ2-3, with D hard to call. The germline gives CDR1 SGHDT, CDR2 YYEEEE. The V gene lost 6 bases and the J gene lost 3 bases, with 14 bases spanning the gap. The CDR3 loop spans 14 amino acids. The CDR3 is CASTLGASTDTQYF. The CDR3 DNA is TGTGCCAGCACCCTTGGAGCGTCAACAGATACGCAGTATTTT.

The genes are TRBV19 and TRBJ2-7; D might be TRBD1 or TRBD2, each matching 5 bases. Germline V gene data show CDR1 as LNHDA and CDR2 as SQIVND (reference sequence). V was trimmed by 3 bases and J by 4 bases, leaving 10 bases between them. The CDR3 extends over 13 amino acids. CDR3 sequence (DNA): TGTGCCAGTAGTATGGGGGTTCGGTACGAGCAGTACTTC. Translated: CASSMGVRYEQYF.

This clone was recorded only once. The genes are TRBV11-2 and TRBJ2-7, with a possible D match to TRBD1 (6 bases). Trimming took off 5 bases at V and 4 bases at J, with 15 bases between the two ends. Germline CDR1 reads SGHAT; CDR2 reads FQNNGV. The CDR3 contains 14 residues. The CDR3 protein is CASSTTGNKYEQYF. CDR3 nucleotide sequence: TGTGCCAGCAGCACGACAGGTAACAAGTACGAGCAGTACTTC. Full variable domain (outside the CDR3, taken from reference TRBV11-2 and TRBJ2-7): EAGVAQSPRYKIIEKRQSVAFWCNPISGHATLYWYQQILGQGPKLLIQFQNNGVVDDSQLPKDRFSAERLKGVDSTLKIQPAKLEDSAVYLCASSTTGNKYEQYFGPGTRLTVT.

The J gene is TRBJ2-5, the V gene TRBV21-1. TRBV21-1 has pseudogene status. The CDR3 extends over 16 amino acids. For the CDR3, the DNA is TGTGCCAGCAGCAAACAGTCAAGGGGACCCCAAGAGACCCAGTACTTC. This sequence encodes CASSKQSRGPQETQYF.

The rearrangement links TRBV7-9 to TRBJ1-2, with a weak D call TRBD1 (5 bases). Germline loops: CDR1 SEHNR, CDR2 FQNEAQ (reference sequence). The V end lost 6 bases, the J end lost 4 bases, and 18 bases lay between the germline ends. This CDR3 is 15 amino acids long. The CDR3 spells CASSRIGGELYGYTF. The CDR3 DNA reads as TGTGCCAGCAGTCGGATCGGGGGGGAGCTCTATGGCTACACCTTC.

The CDR3: CASNLESDIQPQHF. DNA of the CDR3: TGTGCCAGCAATCTGGAATCGGACATTCAGCCCCAGCATTTT. The gene calls are TRBV6-1 and TRBJ1-5, with D possibly matching TRBD1 (5 bases). CDR1 MNHNS and CDR2 SASEGT come from the germline V gene. The CDR3 is 14 residues long. With 7 bases removed from V and 6 bases from J, the gap between germline ends came to 16 bases.

The J gene is TRBJ1-1, the V gene TRBV7-9, with TRBD1 identical over 8 bases. The CDR3 contains 15 residues. The trim removed 1 base at V and 0 bases at J, leaving 1 base unmatched. Germline assignment: CDR1 SEHNR and CDR2 FQNEAQ (reference sequence). This CDR3 reads CASSLGTGMNTEAFF. The DNA for the CDR3 is TGTGCCAGCAGCTTAGGGACAGGGATGAACACTGAAGCTTTCTTT. The full variable domain, with the rest looked up from reference TRBV7-9 and TRBJ1-1, is DTGVSQNPRHKITKRGQNVTFRCDPISEHNRLYWYRQTLGQGPEFLTYFQNEAQLEKSRLLSDRFSAERPKGSFSTLEIQRTEQGDSAMYLCASSLGTGMNTEAFFGQGTRLTVV.

The gene calls are TRBV6-5 and TRBJ1-1; perhaps TRBD1 as D (5 bases). V lost 7 bases and J lost 1, with 16 bases in between. Germline CDR1 reads MNHEY; CDR2 reads SVGAGI. This CDR3 is built from 15 residues. The CDR3 protein is CASTPLGRENTEAFF. The DNA for the CDR3 is TGTGCCAGCACCCCCTTGGGGCGGGAGAACACTGAAGCTTTCTTT.

This clone was counted once. The CDR3 reads CASSDGWRASYEQYF. CDR3 DNA: TGTGCCAGCAGTGATGGATGGCGGGCCAGCTACGAGCAGTACTTC. This chain connects TRBV2 to TRBJ2-7; tentative D call: TRBD2 (5 bases). Germline assignment: CDR1 SNHLY and CDR2 FYNNEI. Trimming left V 3 bases short and J 3 bases short, with 15 bases between. The CDR3 totals 15 residues.

J is TRBJ1-2 and V is TRBV6-1; a weak D match, TRBD1 (5 bases). The CDR3 runs to 12 residues. Germline loops: CDR1 MNHNS, CDR2 SASEGT. V was clipped by 5 bases and J by 4 bases, with 8 bases between them. The CDR3 DNA reads as TGTGCCAGCAGTTCGACAGTCTATGGCTACACCTTC. This translates into CASSSTVYGYTF.

V is TRBV19 and J is TRBJ1-1; TRBD1 might be the D (6 bases). The CDR3 extends over 12 amino acids. V was pared by 10 bases and J by 5 bases, with 14 bases between. Germline V gene sequence: CDR1 LNHDA, CDR2 SQIVND (reference sequence). The CDR3 DNA reads as TGTGCCACCGAGGGGGGGAGGACTGAAGCTTTCTTT. It specifies CATEGGRTEAFF.

This chain links TRBV5-1 with TRBJ2-7, with TRBD2 identical over 10 bases. Germline V gives CDR1 SGHRS, CDR2 YFSETQ. Trimming cost V 0 bases and J 5 bases; bases outside gene matches: 2. This CDR3 comprises 14 residues. The CDR3 nucleotides read TGCGCCAGCAGCTTGGAACTAGCGGGAAACGAGCAGTACTTC. As protein: CASSLELAGNEQYF.

The chain employs TRBV7-8 and TRBJ2-3, with 8 bases fitting TRBD2. CDR1 is SGHVS and CDR2 is FQNEAQ in the germline V gene. CDR3 length equals 12 residues. Losses at the gene ends were 4 bases for V and 15 bases for J; bases not matched to a gene: 9. CDR3 in DNA: TGTGCCAGCAGCTCCCTAAGCGGGGGAGCTTATTTT. It encodes CASSSLSGGAYF.

The CDR3 bases are TGTGCCAGCAGCTTGAGGGACATTCAGAGCTCTGGAAACACCATATATTTT. It encodes CASSLRDIQSSGNTIYF. The chain is built from TRBV7-9 and TRBJ1-3; D might be TRBD1 (6 bases). CDR1 and CDR2 (germline): SEHNR, FQNEAQ (reference sequence). This CDR3 contains 17 residues. Trimming removed 3 bases at V and 0 bases at J, with 15 bases between. Using reference TRBV7-9 and TRBJ1-3 for the parts outside the CDR3, the full variable domain is DTGVSQNPRHKITKRGQNVTFRCDPISEHNRLYWYRQTLGQGPEFLTYFQNEAQLEKSRLLSDRFSAERPKGSFSTLEIQRTEQGDSAMYLCASSLRDIQSSGNTIYFGEGSWLTVV.

The genes are TRBV9 and TRBJ2-6; D not certain. Germline values: CDR1 SGDLS, CDR2 YYNGEE. Trimming stripped 4 bases from V and 2 bases from J, with 7 bases between. This CDR3 spans 14 amino acids. CDR3 protein: CASSHPAGANVLTF. CDR3 bases: TGTGCCAGCAGCCATCCGGCTGGGGCCAACGTCCTGACTTTC.

The genes are TRBV19 and TRBJ1-1; D is ambiguous. CDR3 length: 16 amino acids. The V gene's germline CDR1 is LNHDA and CDR2 SQIVND (reference sequence). The ends were cut back, 6 bases at V and 0 bases at J, with 17 bases in the middle. This chain's CDR3 is CASSDPHGELNTEAFF. For the CDR3, the DNA is TGTGCCAGTAGCGACCCCCATGGAGAGCTGAACACTGAAGCTTTCTTT.

This clone was recorded once. This chain joins TRBV13 and TRBJ2-7, with D possibly being TRBD2 (6 bases). V was cut by 6 bases and J by 0 bases, with 12 bases left in between. The CDR3 sequence is 14 residues long. The germline V gene has CDR1 PRHDT and CDR2 FYEKMQ (reference sequence). DNA for the CDR3: TGTGCCAGCAGTCCCCGGGACTCCTCCTACGAGCAGTACTTC. Protein: CASSPRDSSYEQYF.

This rearrangement joins TRBV7-9 to TRBJ1-2; D is undetermined. CDR3 size: 15 residues. Germline CDR1 and CDR2: SEHNR and FQNEAQ (reference sequence). Trimming shortened V by 3 bases and J by 0 bases, and 11 bases separated the two germline ends. CDR3 amino acids: CASSLWGEANYGYTF. In nucleotides, the CDR3 is TGTGCCAGCAGCTTGTGGGGTGAAGCTAACTATGGCTACACCTTC.

V usage is TRBV19 and J usage is TRBJ2-6, with D possibly TRBD1 on 5 matching bases. The CDR3 has 15 amino acids. V lost 10 bases and J lost 4, with 17 bases in between. Germline CDR1 and CDR2: LNHDA and SQIVND (reference sequence). CDR3 loop: CATLKGAAGANVLTF. The CDR3 nucleotides read TGTGCCACCCTAAAAGGGGCGGCGGGGGCCAACGTCCTGACTTTC.

The chain combines TRBV19 with TRBJ1-4; 7 bases line up with TRBD1. Germline assignment: CDR1 LNHDA and CDR2 SQIVND (reference sequence). J was trimmed by 4 bases and V by 6 bases; bases with no gene match: 5. The CDR3 sequence is 14 residues long. CDR3 DNA: TGTGCCAGTAGGGGGACAGCTAATAATGAAAAACTGTTTTTT. Translated, it gives CASRGTANNEKLFF. Looking up the rest from reference TRBV19 and TRBJ1-4 gives the full variable domain: DGGITQSPKYLFRKEGQNVTLSCEQNLNHDAMYWYRQDPGQGLRLIYYSQIVNDFQKGDIAEGYSVSREKKESFPLTVTSAQKNPTAFYLCASRGTANNEKLFFGSGTQLSVL.

This chain links TRBV6-5 with TRBJ2-7; 8 nucleotides line up with TRBD1. The CDR3 spans 14 residues. CDR1 and CDR2 from the germline V gene are MNHEY and SVGAGI. V was clipped by 10 bases and J by 2 bases; unmatched bases: 10. The CDR3 sequence is CATQAHRGTYEQYF. The CDR3 DNA sequence: TGTGCCACCCAAGCCCACAGGGGGACCTACGAGCAGTACTTC.

This sequence joins TRBV6-5 and TRBJ2-2; maybe TRBD2 (5 bases). From germline, CDR1 is MNHEY and CDR2 SVGAGI. The CDR3 is 16 amino acids. Trimming removed 2 bases from V and 1 base from J, with 11 bases in between. CDR3 protein: CASSYQARGNTGELFF. Written as DNA, the CDR3 is TGTGCCAGCAGTTACCAGGCCCGGGGGAACACCGGGGAGCTGTTTTTT.

The V and J genes are TRBV4-2 and TRBJ2-6, with 7 nucleotides matching TRBD2. Trimming cost V 0 bases and J 0 bases; bases outside gene matches: 11. Germline V gives CDR1 LGHNA, CDR2 YNFKEQ. CDR3 length: 20 amino acids. CDR3: CASSQEGMGGAYSGANVLTF. In DNA, the CDR3 is TGTGCCAGCAGCCAAGAGGGGATGGGAGGGGCCTACTCTGGGGCCAACGTCCTGACTTTC.